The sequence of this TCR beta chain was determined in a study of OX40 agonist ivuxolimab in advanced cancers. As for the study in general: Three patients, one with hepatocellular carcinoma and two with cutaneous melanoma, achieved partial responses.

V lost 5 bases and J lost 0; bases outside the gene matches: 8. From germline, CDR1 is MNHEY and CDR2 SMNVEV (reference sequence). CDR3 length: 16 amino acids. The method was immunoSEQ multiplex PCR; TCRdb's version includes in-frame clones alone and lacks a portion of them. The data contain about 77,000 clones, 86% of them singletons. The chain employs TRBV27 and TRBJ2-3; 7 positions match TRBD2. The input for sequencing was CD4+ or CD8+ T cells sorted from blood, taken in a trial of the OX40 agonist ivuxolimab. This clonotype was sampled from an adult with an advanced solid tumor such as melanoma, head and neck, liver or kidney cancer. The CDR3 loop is CASSTRGSGSTDTQYF. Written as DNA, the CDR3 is TGTGCCAGCAGTACCCGGGGTAGCGGGAGCACAGATACGCAGTATTTT.